Below are 13 T cell receptor beta chains sequenced from a single sample in a study of T cells in localized non-small cell lung cancer. Libraries were prepared by immunoSEQ multiplex PCR; TCRdb keeps only in-frame clonotypes and omits some of them. The sample carries 60,000 or so clones, 80% to 90% recorded once. The sample in question was PBMCs, obtained before any cancer treatment. The receptors were gathered from a man aged 40 to 70 with stage II lung adenocarcinoma.

The chain recombines TRBV10-3 with TRBJ1-4, with 7 bases identical to TRBD1. The length of the CDR3 is 16 residues. V lost 2 bases, J lost 14 bases, and 17 bases stayed unmatched. Germline CDR1 is ENHRY and CDR2 is SYGVKD. DNA for the CDR3: TGTGCCATCAGTGAGCCCGGACAGGAGAACGGAGGTCTTCTGTTTTTT. Translated: CAISEPGQENGGLLFF.

The V gene is TRBV7-3, the J gene TRBJ2-1; the D gene is possibly TRBD1 (5 bases). CDR3 length equals 12 residues. Germline V CDR1 and CDR2: SGHTA, FQGTGA. V dropped 4 bases and J dropped 14 bases, with 15 bases sitting between them. The CDR3 region has the DNA TGTGCCAGCAGCTCGCAATCAGGGCGAAAGTTCTTC. Translating it yields CASSSQSGRKFF.

The CDR3, as DNA: TGTGCCAGCAGCTCGGAGGGCTGGGGTGAAGCTTTCTTT. Amino acid sequence: CASSSEGWGEAFF. V and J are TRBV5-6 and TRBJ1-1, with D uncertain. CDR1 is SGHDT and CDR2 is YYEEEE in the germline V gene. V gave up 3 bases and J gave up 7 bases, with 13 bases separating them. The CDR3 length is 13 residues.

This chain connects TRBV27 to TRBJ2-1, with D possibly being TRBD1 (5 bases). The CDR3 runs 15 residues. Trimming stripped 6 bases from V and 6 bases from J, with 18 bases between. Germline CDR1 and CDR2: MNHEY and SMNVEV (reference sequence). The CDR3 spells CASSPLGVGANEQFF. CDR3 DNA: TGTGCCAGCAGCCCTCTAGGGGTTGGAGCCAATGAGCAGTTCTTC.

The chain has TRBV18 and TRBJ2-5; D gene unclear. Germline-derived CDR1 and CDR2 are KGHSH and LQKENI. Trimming left V 6 bases short and J 3 bases short, with 5 bases between. The CDR3 sequence is 11 residues long. CDR3 nucleotides: TGTGCCAGCTCTCAAGAAGAGACCCAGTACTTC. This translates into CASSQEETQYF.

The chain employs TRBV6-5 and TRBJ2-5, with D perhaps matching TRBD2 (7 bases). CDR1 MNHEY and CDR2 SVGAGI come from the germline V gene. V lost 1 base and J lost 5, with 11 bases in between. This CDR3 contains 14 residues. The CDR3 loop is CASSYWGGRETQYF. The CDR3 nucleotides are TGTGCCAGCAGTTACTGGGGGGGGCGGGAGACCCAGTACTTC.

The V call is TRBV4-2, the J call TRBJ1-5; a possible D gene is TRBD1 (5 bases). Trimming pared 2 bases from V and 0 bases from J, leaving 11 bases between. CDR3 length equals 16 residues. Germline V lookup: CDR1 LGHNA, CDR2 YNFKEQ. The CDR3 nucleotides read TGTGCCAGCAGCCAACATGACAGCTTTAGCAATCAGCCCCAGCATTTT. This sequence encodes CASSQHDSFSNQPQHF.

This rearrangement joins TRBV12-5 to TRBJ2-1, with D unclear. CDR3 length: 11 residues. The V gene's germline CDR1 is LGHNT and CDR2 FRNRAP. The germline V and J ends were trimmed by 4 bases and 11 bases, with 9 bases remaining between them. CDR3: CASGSLAKQFF. CDR3 nucleotide sequence: TGTGCTAGTGGTTCCCTGGCAAAGCAGTTCTTC. The whole variable domain, remainder taken from reference TRBV12-5 and TRBJ2-1, is DARVTQTPRHKVTEMGQEVTMRCQPILGHNTVFWYRQTMMQGLELLAYFRNRAPLDDSGMPKDRFSAEMPDATLATLKIQPSEPRDSAVYFCASGSLAKQFFGPGTRLTVL.

The CDR3 bases are TGCGCCAGCAGCTTGGCGGACGGTGCCTCTGGAAACACCATATATTTT. This sequence encodes CASSLADGASGNTIYF. The chain combines TRBV5-1 with TRBJ1-3, with D unclear. Trimming took 0 bases from V and 0 from J, leaving 10 bases between them. Germline V CDR1 and CDR2: SGHRS, YFSETQ. This CDR3 comprises 16 residues.

This clone was seen once. This rearrangement joins TRBV7-9 to TRBJ2-3; TRBD2 might be the D (7 bases). The germline V and J ends were trimmed by 4 bases and 6 bases, with 17 bases remaining between them. This CDR3 contains 15 residues. Per germline, CDR1 SEHNR and CDR2 FQNEAQ (reference sequence). CDR3 sequence (DNA): TGTGCCAGCAGCTGGAAGCGGGACACTGGGGATACGCAGTATTTT. This codes for CASSWKRDTGDTQYF. Supplemented by reference TRBV7-9 and TRBJ2-3, the full variable domain reads DTGVSQNPRHKITKRGQNVTFRCDPISEHNRLYWYRQTLGQGPEFLTYFQNEAQLEKSRLLSDRFSAERPKGSFSTLEIQRTEQGDSAMYLCASSWKRDTGDTQYFGPGTRLTVL.

The chain recombines TRBV6-5 with TRBJ1-2; D perhaps matches TRBD1 (6 bases). Deletions cut 4 bases from V and 5 bases from J, with 14 bases between. This CDR3 contains 14 residues. Germline lookup yields CDR1 MNHEY and CDR2 SVGAGI. As DNA, the CDR3 is TGTGCCAGCAGTTCGGCCGGGACATATTATGGCTACACCTTC. Translation gives CASSSAGTYYGYTF.

The chain links TRBV29-1 to TRBJ1-5; TRBD1 aligns across 7 bases. Looked up from germline, CDR1 is SQVTM and CDR2 is ANQGSEA. The junction had 4 bases not matched to a gene; V was cut back by 5 bases and J by 3 bases. The CDR3 covers 13 residues. As DNA, the CDR3 is TGCAGCGTTACGACAGGGTACAATCAGCCCCAGCATTTT. Its protein product is CSVTTGYNQPQHF.

This clone appeared once. The CDR3 region is CASSESLARGSTDTQYF. The CDR3 region has the DNA TGTGCCAGCAGTGAATCCCTGGCTAGAGGGAGTACAGATACGCAGTATTTT. V is TRBV25-1 and J is TRBJ2-3, with a weak D call TRBD2 (5 bases). This CDR3 is 17 amino acids long. Germline CDR1 reads MGHDK; CDR2 reads SYGVNS. V was pared by 1 base and J by 3 bases, with 17 bases between. Full variable domain (missing parts from reference TRBV25-1 and TRBJ2-3): EADIYQTPRYLVIGTGKKITLECSQTMGHDKMYWYQQDPGMELHLIHYSYGVNSTEKGDLSSESTVSRIRTEHFPLTLESARPSHTSQYLCASSESLARGSTDTQYFGPGTRLTVL.